These T cell receptor beta chains were read from a single sample in a study of identical twins. TCRdb ran MiXCR on the 5' RACE reads and lists one entry per CDR3 protein. Among approximately 220,000 distinct CDR3 sequences listed, around 10% were seen once. Sequencing was performed on memory (CD45RO+) T cells sorted from blood. These receptors were taken from a woman aged 18-29 years in good health. The CDR3 runs from the conserved cysteine through the conserved F or W. The order of the fields is V gene, J gene, D gene, clone size, CDR3 DNA, CDR3 protein. D genes are given only for firm matches. Clone size appears in some rows only: once, few, many, or a class for an expanded clone.

>TRBV24-1|TRBJ1-2|NA|many
TGTGCCACCAGTGATGACGATGGCTACACCTTC
CATSDDDGYTF
>TRBV29-1|TRBJ1-1|TRBD1|few
TGCAGCGCTCACGACAGGGGAACTGAAGCTTTCTTT
CSAHDRGTEAFF
>TRBV7-8|TRBJ2-7|NA|NA
TGTGCCAGCAGCTTCCGAGGCAGGTCCGACTACGAGCAGTACTTC
CASSFRGRSDYEQYF
>TRBV2|TRBJ2-5|TRBD1|few
TGTGCCAGCAGCCGGGACAGAGGGAGTGGAGAGACCCAGTACTTC
CASSRDRGSGETQYF
>TRBV7-9|TRBJ2-3|TRBD2|NA
TGTGCCAGCACCCGCCGGGGGGACACAGATACGCAGTATTTT
CASTRRGDTDTQYF
>TRBV3-1|TRBJ1-1|NA|NA
TGTGCCAGCAGCCAGGGCTGGGGGTTCACTGAAGCTTTCTTT
CASSQGWGFTEAFF
>TRBV20-1|TRBJ1-2|NA|many
TGCAGTGCCCAACGGGGTCTGGAAGGCTACACCTTC
CSAQRGLEGYTF
>TRBV20-1|TRBJ2-1|NA|few
TGCAGTGCCTATGGAGACTACAATGAGCAGTTCTTC
CSAYGDYNEQFF
>TRBV18|TRBJ2-2|TRBD1|few
TGTGCCAGCTCACCAATTCAGGGGGCGCAAACCGGGGAGCTGTTTTTT
CASSPIQGAQTGELFF
>TRBV15|TRBJ2-3|NA|NA
TGTGCCACCAGCAGAGGTGGGGGGGGCGAGACAGATACGCAGTATTTT
CATSRGGGGETDTQYF
>TRBV30|TRBJ2-7|NA|few
TGTGCCTGGTCTGGAACGGCGGGACTTAAGCAGTACTTC
CAWSGTAGLKQYF
>TRBV5-1|TRBJ1-1|NA|few
TGCGCCAGCAGCCCAGGGGCTCAGGCTGAAGCTTTCTTT
CASSPGAQAEAFF
>TRBV6-4|TRBJ2-1|TRBD2|many
TGTGCCAGCAGTGGATCCGGGACTAGCATCAATGAGCAGTTCTTC
CASSGSGTSINEQFF
>TRBV5-1|TRBJ1-1|NA|NA
TGCGCCAGCAGTCGCGGATGGGAAGCTTTCTTT
CASSRGWEAFF
>TRBV20-1|TRBJ1-5|NA|few
TGCAGTGCTTCAAGGACAGTCAGATATAGCAATCAGCCCCAGCATTTT
CSASRTVRYSNQPQHF
>TRBV18|TRBJ2-7|NA|NA
TGTGCCAGCTCACCAACCGACTACGAGCAGTACTTC
CASSPTDYEQYF
>TRBV10-3|TRBJ2-7|NA|many
TGTGCCGGAGGGGGGTCCGGTTACGAGCAGTACTTC
CAGGGSGYEQYF
>TRBV27|TRBJ1-1|TRBD1|many
TGTGCCAGCAGTTTCAGGACAGGGAAGACTGAAGCTTTCTTT
CASSFRTGKTEAFF
>TRBV9|TRBJ2-1|TRBD2|few
TGTGCCAGCAGCATCTTAGCGGGGTCTGCCTACAATGAGCAGTTCTTC
CASSILAGSAYNEQFF
>TRBV19|TRBJ2-1|TRBD2|many
TGTGCCAGTAGTATGGCGGTTCTAGCGGTGGGGAATGAGCAGTTCTTC
CASSMAVLAVGNEQFF
>TRBV20-1|TRBJ2-7|NA|few
TGCAGTGCTAGACCTGGTGACAGAGACTTCTACGAGCAGTACTTC
CSARPGDRDFYEQYF
>TRBV5-1|TRBJ2-1|TRBD2|few
TGCGCCAGCAGCTTGGGTCGAGCGGGGGGAGTGGAGCAGTTCTTC
CASSLGRAGGVEQFF
>TRBV7-2|TRBJ1-1|NA|many
TGTGCCAGCAGCTTAGTTACCGGGGGGGGCACTGAAGCTTTCTTT
CASSLVTGGGTEAFF
>TRBV7-8|TRBJ2-3|NA|NA
TGTGCCAGCAGCCCCCCTTCTGCCCCACGGGGCACAGATACGCAGTATTTT
CASSPPSAPRGTDTQYF
>TRBV7-2|TRBJ2-3|NA|few
TGTGCCAGCAGCTTAGCGTTGACAAGCCTTACAACAGATACGCAGTATTTT
CASSLALTSLTTDTQYF
>TRBV12-3/TRBV12-4|TRBJ2-7|TRBD1|many
TGTGCCAGCAAGCCGGGACAGGGCTCCTACGAGCAGTACTTC
CASKPGQGSYEQYF
>TRBV29-1|TRBJ2-1|NA|few
TGCAGCGTAGCCGGCGGGGCCCCCGATATAAATGAGCAGTTCTTC
CSVAGGAPDINEQFF
>TRBV20-1|TRBJ2-3|TRBD2|many
TGCAGTGCTAGAGTGACTAGCGGGGTGAGGGATACGCAGTATTTT
CSARVTSGVRDTQYF
>TRBV7-2|TRBJ2-2|NA|NA
TGTGCCAGCAGCTTACAAACCACCGGGGAGCTGTTTTTT
CASSLQTTGELFF
>TRBV6-1|TRBJ2-1|NA|few
TGTGCCAGCGTGACGGGAGCACGTGATGAGCAGTTCTTC
CASVTGARDEQFF
>TRBV27|TRBJ2-3|TRBD1|many
TGTGCCAGCAGTTCGTTCAGGGGGCCAGTAGTTGCAGATACGCAGTATTTT
CASSSFRGPVVADTQYF
>TRBV9|TRBJ2-5|NA|many
TGTGCCACCCATCGCAGGGGCCCACCTCAAGAGACCCAGTACTTC
CATHRRGPPQETQYF
>TRBV28|TRBJ2-7|NA|NA
TGTGCCAGCAGTTTAGGACGTCTACCTTCCTACGAGCAGTACTTC
CASSLGRLPSYEQYF
>TRBV3-1|TRBJ2-3|TRBD2|NA
TGTGCCAGCAGCCTGTCGAGCGGGAAAGGCTCAGATACGCAGTATTTT
CASSLSSGKGSDTQYF
>TRBV25-1|TRBJ2-3|TRBD1|NA
TGTGCCAGCCGACCGGGCTGGACAGGGATAGATACGCAGTATTTT
CASRPGWTGIDTQYF
>TRBV9|TRBJ2-2|NA|many
TGTGCCAGCAGCGTTAGACCAGCGGGGAACACCGGGGAGCTGTTTTTT
CASSVRPAGNTGELFF
>TRBV27|TRBJ1-2|NA|few
TGTGCCAGCAGACCTCAGTCGGCAGGGGAATATGGCTACACCTTC
CASRPQSAGEYGYTF
>TRBV20-1|TRBJ1-2|NA|few
TGCAGTGCTCGACGGTGGGATGGCTACACCTTC
CSARRWDGYTF
>TRBV20-1|TRBJ2-1|TRBD2|NA
TGCAGTGCTAGCGATAGAGCGGGAGGGTCCTACAATGAGCAGTTCTTC
CSASDRAGGSYNEQFF
>TRBV20-1|TRBJ2-5|TRBD2|NA
TGCAGTGCTAGAGGATCTAGCGGGGGTCTTCAAGAGACCCAGTACTTC
CSARGSSGGLQETQYF
>TRBV2|TRBJ2-3|NA|NA
TGTGCCAGCAGTGAGGAAGGGGGAGGGCCAGATACGCAGTATTTT
CASSEEGGGPDTQYF
>TRBV7-9|TRBJ1-1|TRBD1|few
TGTGCCAGCAGCTTGGGACAGAGTGAAGCTTTCTTT
CASSLGQSEAFF
>TRBV27|TRBJ1-2|NA|few
TGTGCCAGCAGTACGTCCGGACAGTTCGCGTATGGCTACACCTTC
CASSTSGQFAYGYTF
>TRBV6-1|TRBJ2-7|TRBD2|NA
TGTGCCAGCAGCCTAGCGGGAGCGCCGGGCTACGAGCAGTACTTC
CASSLAGAPGYEQYF
>TRBV29-1|TRBJ2-5|TRBD2|many
TGCAGCGTTGTGACCGGACTAGCGGGACCATTTCTAAAGACCCAGTACTTC
CSVVTGLAGPFLKTQYF
>TRBV7-9|TRBJ1-2|NA|few
TGTGCCAGCAGCTTAGAAGTGAGATGGGGCAATAACTATGGCTACACCTTC
CASSLEVRWGNNYGYTF
>TRBV2|TRBJ1-2|NA|many
TGTGCCAGCAGTCCCGGGAGGGGACTAAGGACACAATATGGCTACACCTTC
CASSPGRGLRTQYGYTF
>TRBV20-1|TRBJ1-2|NA|many
TGCAGTGCTACAGGGTCCACGGCTTCAGCTAACTATGGCTACACCTTC
CSATGSTASANYGYTF
>TRBV20-1|TRBJ2-5|TRBD2|NA
TGCAGTGCTCTATTAGACGGGGGGGCTTCGGAGACCCAGTACTTC
CSALLDGGASETQYF
>TRBV4-3|TRBJ1-2|NA|many
TGCGCCAGCAGCCAAGAGGGCGTCTGGGGCTACACCTTC
CASSQEGVWGYTF
>TRBV20-1|TRBJ1-2|NA|many
TGCAGTGCTAGAGGCAGCCTGAGGGGACTGTGGACCTTC
CSARGSLRGLWTF
>TRBV6-2/TRBV6-3|TRBJ2-3|NA|NA
TGTGCCACTTCGACAGAGACAGATACGCAGTATTTT
CATSTETDTQYF
>TRBV11-2|TRBJ2-7|TRBD2|NA
TGTGCCAGCAGCTTCGGGACTAGCGGGGGCTTCTACGAGCAGTACTTC
CASSFGTSGGFYEQYF
>TRBV20-1|TRBJ2-3|TRBD2|NA
TGCAGTGCTCGCCCTAGCGGGGGCACAGATACGCAGTATTTT
CSARPSGGTDTQYF
>TRBV13|TRBJ2-7|NA|NA
TGTGCCAGCAGCTTAGGGTGGGACGAGCAGTACTTC
CASSLGWDEQYF
>TRBV5-1|TRBJ2-3|NA|NA
TGCGCCAGCAGCTTGGAGGGCCAGGGAATTGGGGATACGCAGTATTTT
CASSLEGQGIGDTQYF
>TRBV3-1|TRBJ2-7|NA|many
TGTGCCAGCAGCCGTCTTCGGAATGACTACGAGCAGTACTTC
CASSRLRNDYEQYF